This passage covers 21 T cell receptor beta chains from one sample sequenced in a study of T cells in Graves' hyperthyroidism and ophthalmopathy. The source material, RNA transcripts, was used to amplify TCR beta CDR3 regions. The TCR CDR3 was amplified in a first-round RT-PCR using the HTBI primer set. TCRdb reprocessed the multiplex PCR reads with MiXCR, giving one entry per CDR3 protein. The sample includes 800,000 or so distinct CDR3 sequences, about 38% of them seen just once. Sequenced input: blood. The receptors were gathered from a man between 18 and 35 years old with Graves' hyperthyroidism.

For the CDR3, the DNA is TGTGCCAGCAGCCTCCTAGCGGGAGTAGGGACCGGGGAGCTGTTTTTT. Translated, it gives CASSLLAGVGTGELFF. The chain has TRBV7-2 and TRBJ2-2, with 10 bases matching TRBD2. The CDR3 length is 16 residues. With V trimmed by 5 bases and J by 5 bases, 8 bases remained unmatched. Per germline, CDR1 SGHTA and CDR2 FQGNSA.

This sequence joins TRBV12-3 or TRBV12-4 and TRBJ2-2; D is ambiguous. This CDR3 has 12 amino acids. The CDR3 region has the DNA TGTGCTAGTTTGAGGAGCACCGGGGAGCTGTTTTTT. It specifies CASLRSTGELFF.

Remarks on this clonotype: A much larger clonotype is one base distant, so this may be a read error. The chain joins TRBV14 to TRBJ1-2; 8 bases fit TRBD1. The germline CDR1 and CDR2 sequences are SGHDN and FVKESK. V was pared by 8 bases and J by 5 bases, with 10 bases of the junction left unmatched. This CDR3 contains 14 residues. In DNA form, the CDR3 reads TGTGCCAGCCCGGGACAGGCTCTGGGGTATGGCTACACCTTC. Translating it yields CASPGQALGYGYTF.

There are many counts of this clonotype. The chain recombines TRBV19 with TRBJ2-2; no clear D gene. Germline V lookup: CDR1 LNHDA, CDR2 SQIVND (reference sequence). The CDR3 is made up of 9 amino acids. The V end was cut by 6 bases, the J end by 13 bases, with 6 bases between. The CDR3 DNA is TGTGCCAGTAGCCCCCCGCTGTTTTTT. As protein: CASSPPLFF.

This clonotype was observed a handful of times. The genes are TRBV6-6 and TRBJ2-5; D unclear. This CDR3 region has 14 residues. Germline values: CDR1 MNHNY, CDR2 SVGAGI (reference sequence). V lost 0 bases to trimming and J lost 0 bases, with 5 bases between them. The CDR3 reads CASSYSSNQETQYF. As DNA, the CDR3 is TGTGCCAGCAGTTACTCCTCGAACCAAGAGACCCAGTACTTC.

V is TRBV20-1 and J is TRBJ1-1; D might be TRBD1 (5 bases). The CDR3 loop spans 14 amino acids. V lost 6 bases and J 1 base, leaving 15 bases between the germline ends. Germline CDR1 reads DFQATT; CDR2 reads SNEGSKA (reference sequence). CDR3 in amino acids: CSALSFTGNTEAFF. The CDR3 DNA sequence: TGCAGTGCCCTTTCGTTTACAGGGAACACTGAAGCTTTCTTT.

For the CDR3, the DNA is TGTGCCACCAGTGATTCTGGGACAGGCCATTTT. It specifies CATSDSGTGHF. The chain combines TRBV24-1 with TRBJ1-5, with TRBD1 matching 8 bases. CDR1 is KGHDR and CDR2 is SFDVKD in the germline V gene. This CDR3 region has 11 residues. J was trimmed by 16 bases and V by 2 bases; bases with no gene match: 3.

This chain connects TRBV9 to TRBJ2-5, with D tentatively TRBD2 (5 bases). From germline, CDR1 is SGDLS and CDR2 YYNGEE. V was clipped by 4 bases and J by 0 bases, with 16 bases between them. The length of the CDR3 is 16 residues. The CDR3, as DNA: TGTGCCAGCAGCTTAGCTCTGGGAGCGAACCAAGAGACCCAGTACTTC. This encodes CASSLALGANQETQYF.

In this sample, this clonotype turned up many times. V usage is TRBV6-5 and J usage is TRBJ1-6, with TRBD1 matching 7 bases. The V and J ends lost 5 bases and 9 bases, in that order; junction bases with no gene match: 4. Germline V CDR1 and CDR2: MNHEY, SVGAGI. The CDR3 has 13 amino acids. The CDR3 DNA is TGTGCCAGCAGTCAGACAGGGAGTTCACCCCTCCACTTT. Its translation is CASSQTGSSPLHF.

This clonotype was recorded a few times. DNA of the CDR3: TGTGCCAGCAGTTTAACCACGGGCGGTATCACTGAAGCTTTCTTT. This codes for CASSLTTGGITEAFF. The genes are TRBV12-3 or TRBV12-4 and TRBJ1-1; D gene ambiguous. V was shortened by 2 bases and J by 4 bases, with 14 bases between the two germline ends. The CDR3 extends over 15 amino acids.

This clonotype appeared a few times. V and J are TRBV5-4 and TRBJ2-2; 9 nucleotides match TRBD2. Germline V gene sequence: CDR1 SGHNT, CDR2 YYREEE (reference sequence). There are 15 residues in the CDR3. The V gene end was trimmed by 5 bases and the J gene end by 0 bases; junction bases not matched to a gene: 2. This CDR3 is CASRTSGANTGELFF. The CDR3 DNA reads TGTGCCAGCAGGACTAGCGGCGCGAACACCGGGGAGCTGTTTTTT.

This clonotype was detected ten times or more. The chain joins TRBV12-3 or TRBV12-4 to TRBJ2-5; TRBD1 matches 7 bases. CDR3 length: 14 residues. Trimming at V came to 7 bases and at J to 5 bases, leaving 10 bases not matched to a gene. The CDR3 bases are TGTGCCAGCACCCCGGGACAGCCTAGGGAGACCCAGTACTTC. This sequence encodes CASTPGQPRETQYF.

This clonotype was counted at least ten times. The gene calls are TRBV9 and TRBJ2-5, with D hard to call. This CDR3 comprises 13 residues. Germline assignment: CDR1 SGDLS and CDR2 YYNGEE. V shed 3 bases and J shed 3 bases, with 9 bases lying between them. The DNA for the CDR3 is TGTGCCAGCAGCGAGTCGGCGGAAGAGACCCAGTACTTC. This encodes CASSESAEETQYF.

Notes on this clonotype: A read error is possible here, since a much larger clone lies one base away. The rearrangement joins TRBV29-1 to TRBJ1-2; no definite D call. V was trimmed by 3 bases and J by 7 bases, leaving 12 bases between them. Germline V gene data show CDR1 as SQVTM and CDR2 as ANQGSEA. This CDR3 spans 12 amino acids. The CDR3 protein is CSVDRTGVGYTF. Here the CDR3 DNA reads TGCAGCGTTGACCGGACTGGGGTTGGCTACACCTTC. Combining the CDR3 with reference TRBV29-1 and TRBJ1-2 gives the whole variable domain SAVISQKPSRDICQRGTSLTIQCQVDSQVTMMFWYRQQPGQSLTLIATANQGSEATYESGFVIDKFPISRPNLTFSTLTVSNMSPEDSSIYLCSVDRTGVGYTFGSGTRLTVV.

This clonotype was recorded a few times. This rearrangement joins TRBV9 to TRBJ2-2; perhaps TRBD2 as D (5 bases). The germline gives CDR1 SGDLS, CDR2 YYNGEE. The CDR3 spans 15 residues. V gave up 4 bases and J gave up 2 bases, with 12 bases separating them. The CDR3 region has the DNA TGTGCCAGCAGCTATTTAGAGGGAAACACCGGGGAGCTGTTTTTT. Protein product: CASSYLEGNTGELFF.

The CDR3, as DNA: TGTGCCAGCAGCGTAGAAACGGGACTAGCTTACGAGCAGTACTTC. This translates into CASSVETGLAYEQYF. This chain joins TRBV9 and TRBJ2-7; 9 bases fit TRBD2. The CDR3 runs to 15 residues. After removal of 0 bases from V and 4 bases from J, the junction contained 5 bases not matched to a gene. CDR1 SGDLS and CDR2 YYNGEE come from the germline V gene. The complete variable domain, with remaining parts taken from reference TRBV9 and TRBJ2-7, reads DSGVTQTPKHLITATGQRVTLRCSPRSGDLSVYWYQQSLDQGLQFLIQYYNGEERAKGNILERFSAQQFPDLHSELNLSSLELGDSALYFCASSVETGLAYEQYFGPGTRLTVT.

As regards this clonotype: One junction end disagrees with the germline gene, perhaps due to a read error. J is TRBJ2-7 and V is TRBV12-3 or TRBV12-4; TRBD1 agrees at 7 bases. The CDR3 extends over 11 amino acids. The DNA for the CDR3 is TGTGCCAGCAGCTTAAAGACAGGGATGGACTTC. This sequence encodes CASSLKTGMDF.

There are a few counts of this clonotype. This chain joins TRBV12-3 or TRBV12-4 and TRBJ1-2, with D possibly being TRBD1 (5 bases). Trimming removed 2 bases at V and 3 bases at J, with 10 bases between. The CDR3 loop spans 14 amino acids. CDR3 coding DNA: TGTGCCAGCAGTTTACGGGGCCAGCACTATGGCTACACCTTC. This sequence encodes CASSLRGQHYGYTF.

The chain uses TRBV20-1 and TRBJ1-1, with a possible D match to TRBD1 (6 bases). The V and J ends lost 2 bases and 6 bases respectively, with 19 bases between them. Germline CDR1 DFQATT, CDR2 SNEGSKA (reference sequence). This CDR3 is built from 15 residues. The CDR3 protein is CSARLAGGRGSEAFF. CDR3 coding DNA: TGCAGTGCTAGACTAGCGGGGGGGCGCGGGTCTGAAGCTTTCTTT.

This clonotype was detected ten times or more. The rearrangement links TRBV2 to TRBJ1-1; 7 bases map to TRBD1. CDR3 length equals 14 residues. J lost 0 bases, V lost 8 bases, and 6 bases had no gene match. Germline V gene sequence: CDR1 SNHLY, CDR2 FYNNEI. The CDR3 DNA reads TGTGCCAGCGGCAGGGGGATCATGAACACTGAAGCTTTCTTT. Translation: CASGRGIMNTEAFF. The variable domain in full, with the rest retrieved from reference TRBV2 and TRBJ1-1, is EPEVTQTPSHQVTQMGQEVILRCVPISNHLYFYWYRQILGQKVEFLVSFYNNEISEKSEIFDDQFSVERPDGSNFTLKIRSTKLEDSAMYFCASGRGIMNTEAFFGQGTRLTVV.

This clonotype was observed at least ten times. The genes are TRBV2 and TRBJ1-1; D gene uncertain. The V and J ends lost 0 bases and 3 bases respectively, with 2 bases between them. This CDR3 has 12 residues. Germline CDR1 and CDR2: SNHLY and FYNNEI. The CDR3, as DNA: TGTGCCAGCAGTGAAGCGGACACTGAAGCTTTCTTT. Translated: CASSEADTEAFF. Full variable domain (remainder filled in from reference TRBV2 and TRBJ1-1): EPEVTQTPSHQVTQMGQEVILRCVPISNHLYFYWYRQILGQKVEFLVSFYNNEISEKSEIFDDQFSVERPDGSNFTLKIRSTKLEDSAMYFCASSEADTEAFFGQGTRLTVV.